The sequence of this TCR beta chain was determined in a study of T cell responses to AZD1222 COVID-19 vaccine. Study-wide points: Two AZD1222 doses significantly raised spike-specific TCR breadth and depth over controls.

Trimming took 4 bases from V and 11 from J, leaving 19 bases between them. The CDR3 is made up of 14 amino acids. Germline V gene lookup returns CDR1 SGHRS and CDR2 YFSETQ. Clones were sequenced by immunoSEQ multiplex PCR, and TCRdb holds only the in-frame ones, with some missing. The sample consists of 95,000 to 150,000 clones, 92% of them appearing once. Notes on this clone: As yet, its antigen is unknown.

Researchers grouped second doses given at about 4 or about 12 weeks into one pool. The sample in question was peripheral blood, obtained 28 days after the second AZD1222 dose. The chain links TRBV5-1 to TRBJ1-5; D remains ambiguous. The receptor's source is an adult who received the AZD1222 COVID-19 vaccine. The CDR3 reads CASSPGDTSTTQHF. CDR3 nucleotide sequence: TGCGCCAGCAGCCCGGGAGATACGAGTACGACCCAGCATTTT.